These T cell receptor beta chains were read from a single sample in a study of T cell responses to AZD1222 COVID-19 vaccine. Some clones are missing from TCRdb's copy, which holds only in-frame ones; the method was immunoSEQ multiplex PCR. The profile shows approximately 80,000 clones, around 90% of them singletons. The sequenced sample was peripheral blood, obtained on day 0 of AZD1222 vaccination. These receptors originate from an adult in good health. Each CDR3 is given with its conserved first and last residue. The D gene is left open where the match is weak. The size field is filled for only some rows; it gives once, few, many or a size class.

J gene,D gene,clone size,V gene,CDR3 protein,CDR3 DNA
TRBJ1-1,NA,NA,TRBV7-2,CASSLAPWGEAFF,TGTGCCAGCAGCTTAGCTCCCTGGGGGGAAGCTTTCTTT
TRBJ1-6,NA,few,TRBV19,CASSIGQGSSPLHF,TGTGCCAGTAGTATCGGGCAGGGTAGTTCACCCCTCCACTTT
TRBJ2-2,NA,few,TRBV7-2,CASMRGSLGGELFF,TGTGCCAGCATGCGGGGCTCTCTTGGCGGGGAGCTGTTTTTT
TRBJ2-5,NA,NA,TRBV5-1,CASSSGQLYQETQYF,TGCGCCAGCAGCTCCGGACAGTTGTACCAAGAGACCCAGTACTTC
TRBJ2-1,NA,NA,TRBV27,CASISGDEQFF,TGTGCCAGCATTAGTGGCGATGAGCAGTTCTTC
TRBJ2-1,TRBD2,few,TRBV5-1,CASSLGRLAGGNEQFF,TGCGCCAGCAGCTTGGGTCGTCTAGCGGGGGGCAATGAGCAGTTCTTC
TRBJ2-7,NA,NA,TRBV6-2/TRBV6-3,CASSYYSDSYEQYF,TGTGCCAGCAGTTACTATTCCGACAGCTACGAGCAGTACTTC
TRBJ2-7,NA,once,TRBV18,CASSPRASGGTNEQYF,TGTGCCAGCTCACCCCGGGCATCGGGTGGGACCAACGAGCAGTACTTC
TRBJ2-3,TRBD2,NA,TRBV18,CASSPTSGGGTSTDTQYF,TGTGCCAGCTCGCCTACTAGCGGGGGAGGTACTAGCACAGATACGCAGTATTTT
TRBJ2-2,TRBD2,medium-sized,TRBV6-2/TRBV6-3,CASSYRGEATGELFF,TGTGCCAGCAGTTACCGGGGGGAGGCCACCGGGGAGCTGTTTTTT
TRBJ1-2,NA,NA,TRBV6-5,CASSPTQNYGYTF,TGTGCCAGCAGCCCGACTCAAAACTATGGCTACACCTTC
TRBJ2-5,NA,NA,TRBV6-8,CASSPGAIQETQYF,TGTGCCAGCAGTCCCGGGGCCATACAAGAGACCCAGTACTTC
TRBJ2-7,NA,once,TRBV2,CASGRGSYEQYF,TGTGCCAGCGGACGGGGGTCCTACGAGCAGTACTTC
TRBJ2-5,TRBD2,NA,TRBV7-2,CASGDGGAGETQYF,TGTGCCAGCGGGGACGGGGGGGCCGGAGAGACCCAGTACTTC
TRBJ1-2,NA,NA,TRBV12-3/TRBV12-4,CASSLDSYGYTF,TGTGCCAGCAGCCTTGACAGCTATGGCTACACCTTC
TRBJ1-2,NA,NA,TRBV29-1,CSVDVSDYGYTF,TGCAGCGTTGATGTAAGCGACTATGGCTACACCTTC